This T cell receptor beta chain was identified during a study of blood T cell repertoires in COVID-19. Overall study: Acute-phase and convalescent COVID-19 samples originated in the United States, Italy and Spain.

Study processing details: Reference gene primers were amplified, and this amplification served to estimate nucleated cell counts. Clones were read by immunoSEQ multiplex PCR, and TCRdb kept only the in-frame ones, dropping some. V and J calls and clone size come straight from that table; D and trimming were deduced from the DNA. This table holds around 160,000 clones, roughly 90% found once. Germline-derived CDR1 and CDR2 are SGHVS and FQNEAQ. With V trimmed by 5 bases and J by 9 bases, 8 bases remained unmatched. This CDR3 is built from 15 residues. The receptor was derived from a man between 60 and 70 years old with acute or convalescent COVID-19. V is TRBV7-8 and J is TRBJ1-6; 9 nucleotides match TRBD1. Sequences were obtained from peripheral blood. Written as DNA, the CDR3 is TGTGCCAGCAGCCTTATCGGACAGGGGAGTTCACCCCTCCACTTT. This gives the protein CASSLIGQGSSPLHF.